These 10 T cell receptor beta chains originate from one sample sequenced in a study of blood T cell repertoires in COVID-19. TCRdb's copy holds only in-frame clones and misses some; the assay was immunoSEQ multiplex PCR. The top ten hold around 4.8% of the sample, which has about 140,000 clones, 75% to 85% seen once. The source material was peripheral blood. These receptors were collected from a woman older than 75 with active or convalescent COVID-19.

This clone has more than one count but fewer than ten. The chain links TRBV11-2 to TRBJ1-1; D uncertain. Per the germline V gene, CDR1 is SGHAT and CDR2 is FQNNGV. The CDR3 sequence is 14 residues long. Trimming left V 4 bases short and J 2 bases short, with 11 bases between. In nucleotides, the CDR3 is TGTGCCAGCAGCTCTAGTAGTGGAAACACTGAAGCTTTCTTT. As protein: CASSSSSGNTEAFF. The variable domain in full, with the rest retrieved from reference TRBV11-2 and TRBJ1-1, is EAGVAQSPRYKIIEKRQSVAFWCNPISGHATLYWYQQILGQGPKLLIQFQNNGVVDDSQLPKDRFSAERLKGVDSTLKIQPAKLEDSAVYLCASSSSSGNTEAFFGQGTRLTVV.

CDR3 in DNA: TGTGCCAGTTACGTAAAAGCTGCGAGCGGCACAGATACGCAGTATTTT. Encoded protein: CASYVKAASGTDTQYF. This chain uses TRBV5-4 with TRBJ2-3; the D is unclear. The germline V gene has CDR1 SGHNT and CDR2 YYREEE (reference sequence). This CDR3 spans 16 amino acids. V dropped 8 bases and J dropped 1 base, with 20 bases sitting between them.

This clone was detected once. The DNA for the CDR3 is TGTGCCAGCAGTTTTCGGGGTCAGGTCTATGGCTACACCTTC. Its translation is CASSFRGQVYGYTF. The chain couples TRBV2 to TRBJ1-2; D is ambiguous. CDR3 length equals 14 residues. Germline V gives CDR1 SNHLY, CDR2 FYNNEI. V gave up 5 bases and J gave up 4 bases, with 14 bases separating them.

The chain recombines TRBV11-2 with TRBJ2-1; 9 positions agree with TRBD2. The CDR3 runs to 15 residues. V dropped 5 bases and J dropped 6; count of bases not matched to a gene: 8. Germline loops: CDR1 SGHAT, CDR2 FQNNGV. The CDR3 bases are TGTGCCAGCAGCATGGGACTAGCAGCCACCAATGAGCAGTTCTTC. This translates into CASSMGLAATNEQFF.

The chain carries TRBV6-6 and TRBJ1-3; D ambiguous. V lost 10 bases, J lost 0 bases, and 16 bases lay in between. Germline lookup yields CDR1 MNHNY and CDR2 SVGAGI (reference sequence). The CDR3 runs 15 residues. The CDR3 region has the DNA TGTGCCACCCATAGTGGCGGCCACTCTGGAAACACCATATATTTT. Translation gives CATHSGGHSGNTIYF.

J is TRBJ1-2 and V is TRBV5-1; 7 nucleotides align to TRBD1. Germline loops: CDR1 SGHRS, CDR2 YFSETQ. The V segment lost 0 bases and the J segment 2 bases; nucleotides outside the gene matches: 4. CDR3 length: 15 residues. CDR3 region: CASSLAAGGNYGYTF. The DNA of the CDR3 is TGCGCCAGCAGCTTGGCAGCAGGGGGAAACTATGGCTACACCTTC.

This clone was detected ten times or more. Other DNA sequences in the sample encode the same CDR3. The chain carries TRBV18 and TRBJ1-1, with 8 bases lining up with TRBD1. Germline V lookup: CDR1 KGHSH, CDR2 LQKENI. The CDR3 length is 14 residues. V dropped 6 bases and J dropped 1; count of bases not matched to a gene: 4. For the CDR3, the DNA is TGTGCCAGCTCTCAACAGGGGGGGAACACTGAAGCTTTCTTT. Protein sequence: CASSQQGGNTEAFF.

The chain employs TRBV10-1 and TRBJ1-2, with D possibly TRBD1 on 6 matching bases. Deletions cut 1 base from V and 9 bases from J, with 21 bases between. Germline V gives CDR1 WNHNN, CDR2 SYGVQD (reference sequence). The CDR3 extends over 16 amino acids. CDR3 in amino acids: CASSEFTQQGHRSYTF. The CDR3 nucleotides are TGCGCCAGCAGTGAGTTCACCCAACAGGGTCATCGAAGCTACACCTTC.

CDR3 region: CASSPGTGGIAFF. CDR3 DNA: TGTGCCAGCAGTCCCGGGACAGGGGGCATAGCTTTCTTT. The rearrangement uses TRBV28 and TRBJ1-1; 12 nucleotides line up with TRBD1. CDR1 and CDR2 from the germline V gene are MDHEN and SYDVKM. The CDR3 sequence is 13 residues long. Germline trimming cut 5 bases from V and 10 bases from J; bases unmatched to any gene: 5.

The J gene is TRBJ2-2, the V gene TRBV5-4; D remains ambiguous. Germline V gene data show CDR1 as SGHNT and CDR2 as YYREEE (reference sequence). V was pared by 4 bases and J by 1 base, with 5 bases between. The CDR3 consists of 13 residues. DNA for the CDR3: TGTGCCAGCAGCCATTTGAACACCGGGGAGCTGTTTTTT. This translates into CASSHLNTGELFF. Using reference TRBV5-4 and TRBJ2-2 for the parts outside the CDR3, the full variable domain is ETGVTQSPTHLIKTRGQQVTLRCSSQSGHNTVSWYQQALGQGPQFIFQYYREEENGRGNFPPRFSGLQFPNYSSELNVNALELDDSALYLCASSHLNTGELFFGEGSRLTVL.